The 18 T cell receptor beta chains below were found in one sample sequenced in a study of blood T cell repertoires in COVID-19. Libraries were prepared by immunoSEQ multiplex PCR; TCRdb keeps only in-frame clonotypes and omits some of them. Of over 100,000 clones in the sample, approximately 84% were seen once. The sample comprised peripheral blood. These receptor sequences come from a woman between 45 and 60 years old with acute or convalescent COVID-19.

The chain recombines TRBV5-1 with TRBJ2-2, with no clear D. CDR1 is SGHRS, CDR2 YFSETQ, per germline. Between the trimmed V and J ends, which lost 4 bases and 4 bases, there was a span of 11 bases. There are 14 residues in the CDR3. CDR3 residues: CASSDNLGTGELFF. For the CDR3, the DNA is TGCGCCAGCAGCGACAATTTGGGCACCGGGGAGCTGTTTTTT. Variable domain in full (rest from reference TRBV5-1 and TRBJ2-2): KAGVTQTPRYLIKTRGQQVTLSCSPISGHRSVSWYQQTPGQGLQFLFEYFSETQRNKGNFPGRFSGRQFSNSRSEMNVSTLELGDSALYLCASSDNLGTGELFFGEGSRLTVL.

V and J are TRBV6-5 and TRBJ1-1; tentatively, D is TRBD1 (5 bases). The ends were cut back, 7 bases at V and 5 bases at J, with 20 bases in the middle. This CDR3 is built from 15 residues. The germline V gene has CDR1 MNHEY and CDR2 SVGAGI. CDR3 sequence reads: CASTGRQGGDTEAFF. DNA of the CDR3: TGTGCCAGCACTGGGCGGCAGGGCGGAGATACTGAAGCTTTCTTT.

The sample holds one count of this clone. The chain carries TRBV5-1 and TRBJ1-1, with D possibly TRBD1 on 6 matching bases. V shed 0 bases and J shed 1 base, with 13 bases lying between them. This CDR3 is 16 amino acids long. CDR1 is SGHRS and CDR2 is YFSETQ in the germline V gene. The DNA of the CDR3 is TGCGCCAGCAGCTTGGATAGTGGGGGCGGGAACACTGAAGCTTTCTTT. Amino acids: CASSLDSGGGNTEAFF.

The CDR3 reads CASNSLGGQSNQPQHF. The CDR3 DNA reads TGTGCCAGCAACTCCCTCGGGGGACAGAGCAATCAGCCCCAGCATTTT. This sequence joins TRBV7-2 and TRBJ1-5; 7 positions agree with TRBD1. With V trimmed by 7 bases and J by 1 base, 10 bases remained unmatched. In germline, CDR1 is SGHTA, CDR2 FQGNSA. This CDR3 region has 16 residues.

The V gene is TRBV11-2, the J gene TRBJ1-5; 9 positions match TRBD1. CDR1 is SGHAT and CDR2 is FQNNGV in the germline V gene. This CDR3 region has 13 residues. Losses at the gene ends were 11 bases for V and 3 bases for J; bases not matched to a gene: 5. CDR3 region: CAGGQGLNQPQHF. The CDR3 DNA is TGTGCCGGGGGACAGGGCCTCAATCAGCCCCAGCATTTT.

J is TRBJ2-6 and V is TRBV19; D is unresolved. Looked up from germline, CDR1 is LNHDA and CDR2 is SQIVND (reference sequence). V shed 7 bases and J shed 1 base, with 8 bases lying between them. This CDR3 has 14 residues. This chain's CDR3 is CASNSLSGANVLTF. The CDR3 DNA sequence: TGTGCCAGTAACTCGTTATCTGGGGCCAACGTCCTGACTTTC.

The V and J genes are TRBV6-1 and TRBJ2-1; no definite D call. The CDR3 is 14 amino acids. Germline CDR1 MNHNS, CDR2 SASEGT. V dropped 1 base and J dropped 14 bases, with 18 bases sitting between them. CDR3 sequence: CASSEGRDISAEFF. CDR3 nucleotides: TGTGCCAGCAGTGAAGGTCGTGACATATCCGCCGAGTTCTTC.

V is TRBV5-1 and J is TRBJ2-7, with a tentative D call TRBD1 (6 bases). This CDR3 is built from 14 residues. V lost 4 bases to trimming and J lost 9 bases, with 20 bases between them. From germline, CDR1 is SGHRS and CDR2 YFSETQ. The CDR3 reads CASSVDSSPTWQYF. Written as DNA, the CDR3 is TGCGCCAGCAGCGTGGACAGCTCTCCTACGTGGCAGTACTTC.

The chain combines TRBV7-3 with TRBJ2-3, with 13 bases that match TRBD2. The CDR3 spans 19 residues. Trimming removed 4 bases from V and 0 bases from J; junction bases left unmatched: 10. Looked up from germline, CDR1 is SGHTA and CDR2 is FQGTGA. CDR3 protein: CASSSRSGTSGASTDTQYF. CDR3 DNA sequence: TGTGCCAGCAGCTCAAGGTCCGGGACTAGCGGGGCTAGCACAGATACGCAGTATTTT.

The chain employs TRBV15 and TRBJ1-5, with D uncertain. CDR1 is LNHNV and CDR2 is YYDKDF in the germline V gene (reference sequence). The CDR3 consists of 13 residues. The germline V and J ends were trimmed by 0 bases and 6 bases, with 6 bases remaining between them. CDR3 bases: TGTGCCACCAGCAGAGATCGGGTTCAGCCCCAGCATTTT. This sequence encodes CATSRDRVQPQHF.

This clone was picked up one time. The chain has TRBV4-1 and TRBJ1-1; 7 positions agree with TRBD1. With 0 bases clipped from V and 5 bases from J, the junction kept 6 bases outside the gene matches. Germline values: CDR1 MGHRA, CDR2 YSYEKL. The CDR3 consists of 15 residues. The CDR3, as DNA: TGCGCCAGCAGCCAAGAGGACAGGCGGGGTACTGAAGCTTTCTTT. Translating it yields CASSQEDRRGTEAFF.

Comment on this clone: Other DNA sequences from this sample encode an identical CDR3 as well. The J gene is TRBJ1-3, the V gene TRBV19; 9 bases agree with TRBD1. Germline V CDR1 and CDR2: LNHDA, SQIVND (reference sequence). This CDR3 has 15 residues. After removal of 7 bases from V and 4 bases from J, the junction contained 8 bases not matched to a gene. CDR3 amino acids: CASTLTGTGGNTIYF. The CDR3, as DNA: TGTGCCAGTACCCTGACCGGGACAGGGGGAAACACCATATATTTT.

The chain is built from TRBV7-3 and TRBJ1-1; D uncertain. V lost 5 bases and J 5 bases, leaving 12 bases between the germline ends. Germline V gene lookup returns CDR1 SGHTA and CDR2 FQGTGA. CDR3 length: 13 amino acids. CDR3 sequence: CASSLRGLTEAFF. CDR3 DNA: TGTGCCAGCAGCCTGAGAGGGTTGACTGAAGCTTTCTTT. The full variable domain, rest sourced from reference TRBV7-3 and TRBJ1-1, is GAGVSQTPSNKVTEKGKYVELRCDPISGHTALYWYRQSLGQGPEFLIYFQGTGAADDSGLPNDRFFAVRPEGSVSTLKIQRTERGDSAVYLCASSLRGLTEAFFGQGTRLTVV.

With regard to this clone: A read error may account for a junction end that differs from germline. Other DNA variants within this sample encode the same CDR3. V gene TRBV9 combines with J gene TRBJ2-6; D might be TRBD2 (6 bases). This CDR3 spans 17 amino acids. In germline, CDR1 is SGDLS, CDR2 YYNGEE. Here the CDR3 DNA reads TGTGCCAGTAGCGTAGCGTGGACTACCTCTGGGGCCAACGTCCTGACTTTC. Protein: CASSVAWTTSGANVLTF.

CDR3 bases: TGCGCCAGCAGTGAGGTCGGACTAGCAAGAGGTACGCAGTATTTT. This sequence encodes CASSEVGLARGTQYF. The J gene is TRBJ2-3, the V gene TRBV10-2; TRBD2 aligns across 8 bases. The junction had 9 bases not matched to a gene; V was cut back by 2 bases and J by 8 bases. Per the germline V gene, CDR1 is WSHSY and CDR2 is SAAADI. This CDR3 is 15 amino acids long.

V usage is TRBV5-1 and J usage is TRBJ1-3; TRBD1 might be the D (6 bases). There are 14 residues in the CDR3. Germline V gene data show CDR1 as SGHRS and CDR2 as YFSETQ. V lost 3 bases and J 0 bases, leaving 7 bases between the germline ends. In DNA, the CDR3 is TGCGCCAGCAGCTCGGACAGCTCTGGAAACACCATATATTTT. Protein: CASSSDSSGNTIYF.

The chain links TRBV6-5 to TRBJ1-1; D ambiguous. This CDR3 comprises 13 residues. Germline CDR1 is MNHEY and CDR2 is SVGAGI. Between the trimmed V and J ends, which lost 2 bases and 2 bases, there was a span of 6 bases. The CDR3 DNA sequence: TGTGCCAGCAGTTACCTCGGTAACACTGAAGCTTTCTTT. Amino acid sequence: CASSYLGNTEAFF.

The chain carries TRBV2 and TRBJ2-1; D might be TRBD1 (5 bases). This CDR3 contains 17 residues. V was pared by 4 bases and J by 4 bases, with 20 bases between. Germline loops: CDR1 SNHLY, CDR2 FYNNEI. The CDR3, as DNA: TGTGCCAGCAGTGGTCCCTTCCAGGGTTTTGAGTACAATGAGCAGTTCTTC. Its protein is CASSGPFQGFEYNEQFF. Combining the CDR3 with reference TRBV2 and TRBJ2-1 gives the whole variable domain EPEVTQTPSHQVTQMGQEVILRCVPISNHLYFYWYRQILGQKVEFLVSFYNNEISEKSEIFDDQFSVERPDGSNFTLKIRSTKLEDSAMYFCASSGPFQGFEYNEQFFGPGTRLTVL.